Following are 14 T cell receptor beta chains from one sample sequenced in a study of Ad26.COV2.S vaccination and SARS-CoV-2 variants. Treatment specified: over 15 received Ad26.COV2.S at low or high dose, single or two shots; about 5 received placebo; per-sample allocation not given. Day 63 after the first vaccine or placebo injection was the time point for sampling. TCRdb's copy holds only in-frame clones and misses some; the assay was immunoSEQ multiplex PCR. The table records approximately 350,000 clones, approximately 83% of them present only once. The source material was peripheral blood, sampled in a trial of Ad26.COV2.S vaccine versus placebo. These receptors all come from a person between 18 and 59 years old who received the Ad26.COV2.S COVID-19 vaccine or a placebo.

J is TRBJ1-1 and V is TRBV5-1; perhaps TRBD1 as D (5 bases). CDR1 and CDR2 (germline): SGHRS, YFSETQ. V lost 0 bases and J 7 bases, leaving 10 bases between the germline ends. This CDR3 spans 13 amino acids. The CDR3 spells CASSLGQLNEAFF. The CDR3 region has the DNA TGCGCCAGCAGCTTGGGACAGCTCAATGAAGCTTTCTTT.

CDR3 sequence reads: CASSLAVRGRDGYTF. The CDR3 bases are TGTGCCAGCAGCTTAGCAGTTAGGGGGAGGGATGGCTACACCTTC. V usage is TRBV7-6 and J usage is TRBJ1-2; weak D call: TRBD1 (6 bases). The CDR3 extends over 15 amino acids. The germline CDR1 and CDR2 sequences are SGHVS and FNYEAQ. Trimming removed 0 bases from V and 6 bases from J, with 14 bases in between.

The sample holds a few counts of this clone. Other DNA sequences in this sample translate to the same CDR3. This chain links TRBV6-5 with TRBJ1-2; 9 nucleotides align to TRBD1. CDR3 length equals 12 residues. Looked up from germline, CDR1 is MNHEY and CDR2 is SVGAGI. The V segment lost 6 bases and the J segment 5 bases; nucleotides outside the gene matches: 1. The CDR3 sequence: CASRTGGYGYTF. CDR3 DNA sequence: TGTGCCAGCAGGACAGGGGGTTATGGCTACACCTTC.

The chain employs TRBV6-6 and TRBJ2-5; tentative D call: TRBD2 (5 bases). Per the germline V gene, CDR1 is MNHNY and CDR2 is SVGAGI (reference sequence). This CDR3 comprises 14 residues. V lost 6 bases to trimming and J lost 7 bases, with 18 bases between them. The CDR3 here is CASSPGPRAGTQYF. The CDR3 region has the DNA TGTGCCAGCAGCCCTGGGCCCCGGGCGGGGACCCAGTACTTC.

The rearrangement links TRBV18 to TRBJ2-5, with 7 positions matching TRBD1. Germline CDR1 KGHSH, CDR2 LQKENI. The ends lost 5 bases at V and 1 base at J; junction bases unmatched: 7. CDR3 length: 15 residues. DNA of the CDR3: TGTGCCAGCTCAAGGCTGACAGGGATCCAAGAGACCCAGTACTTC. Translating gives CASSRLTGIQETQYF.

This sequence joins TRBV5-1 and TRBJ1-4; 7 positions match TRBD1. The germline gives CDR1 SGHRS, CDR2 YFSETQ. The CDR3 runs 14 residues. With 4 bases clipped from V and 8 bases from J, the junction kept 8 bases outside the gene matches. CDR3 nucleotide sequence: TGCGCCAGCAGCCCGACAGGGTCTCGCGAAAAACTGTTTTTT. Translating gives CASSPTGSREKLFF.

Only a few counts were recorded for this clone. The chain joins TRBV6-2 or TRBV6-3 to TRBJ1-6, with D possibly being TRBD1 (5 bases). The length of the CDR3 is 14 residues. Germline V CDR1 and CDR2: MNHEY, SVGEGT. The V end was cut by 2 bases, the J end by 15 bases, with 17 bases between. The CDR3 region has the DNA TGTGCCAGCAGTTACGAACAAGGGGCTAGGATCCTCCACTTT. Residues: CASSYEQGARILHF.

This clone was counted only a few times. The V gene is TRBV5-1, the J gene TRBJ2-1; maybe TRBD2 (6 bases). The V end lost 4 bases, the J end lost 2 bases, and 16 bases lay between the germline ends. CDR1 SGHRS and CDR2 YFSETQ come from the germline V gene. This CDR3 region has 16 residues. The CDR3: CASSETGDAAYNEQFF. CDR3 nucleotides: TGCGCCAGCAGCGAAACGGGGGACGCTGCCTACAATGAGCAGTTCTTC.

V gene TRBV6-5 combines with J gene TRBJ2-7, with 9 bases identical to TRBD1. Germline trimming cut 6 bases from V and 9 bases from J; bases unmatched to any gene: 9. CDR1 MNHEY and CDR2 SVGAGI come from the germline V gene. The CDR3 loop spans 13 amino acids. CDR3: CASRRDRADPQYF. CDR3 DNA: TGTGCCAGCAGAAGGGACAGGGCGGATCCGCAGTACTTC.

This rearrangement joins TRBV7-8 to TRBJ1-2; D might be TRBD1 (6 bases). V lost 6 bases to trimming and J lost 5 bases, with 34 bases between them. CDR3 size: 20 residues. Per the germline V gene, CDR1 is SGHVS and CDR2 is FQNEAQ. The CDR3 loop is CASSLRGGLGGTLLGYGYTF. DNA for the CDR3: TGTGCCAGCAGTCTACGGGGGGGCCTCGGCGGCACTCTGTTAGGGTATGGCTACACCTTC.

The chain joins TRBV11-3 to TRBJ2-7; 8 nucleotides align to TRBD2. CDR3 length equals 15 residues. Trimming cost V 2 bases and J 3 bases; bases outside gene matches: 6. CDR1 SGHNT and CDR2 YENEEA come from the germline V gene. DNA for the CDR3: TGTGCCAGCAGCTTAAGAGCGGGGGAGTTCTACGAGCAGTACTTC. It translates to CASSLRAGEFYEQYF.

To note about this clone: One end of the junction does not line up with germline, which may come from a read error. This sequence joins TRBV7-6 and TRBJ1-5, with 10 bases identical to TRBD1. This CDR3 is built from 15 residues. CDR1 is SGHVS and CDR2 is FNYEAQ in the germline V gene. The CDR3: CASSLAGTGDQPQHF. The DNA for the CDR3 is TGTGCCAGCAGCCTAGCCGGGACAGGGGACCAGCCCCAGCATTTT. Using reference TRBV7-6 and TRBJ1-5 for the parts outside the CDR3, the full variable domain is GAGVSQSPRYKVTKRGQDVALRCDPISGHVSLYWYRQALGQGPEFLTYFNYEAQQDKSGLPNDRFSAERPEGSISTLTIQRTEQRDSAMYRCASSLAGTGDQPQHFGDGTRLSIL.

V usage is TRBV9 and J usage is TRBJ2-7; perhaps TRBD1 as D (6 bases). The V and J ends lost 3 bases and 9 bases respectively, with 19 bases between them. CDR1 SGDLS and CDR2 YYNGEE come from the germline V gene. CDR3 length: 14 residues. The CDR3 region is CASSGDNPGVGQYF. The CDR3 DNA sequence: TGTGCCAGCAGCGGGGACAATCCCGGAGTTGGGCAGTACTTC.

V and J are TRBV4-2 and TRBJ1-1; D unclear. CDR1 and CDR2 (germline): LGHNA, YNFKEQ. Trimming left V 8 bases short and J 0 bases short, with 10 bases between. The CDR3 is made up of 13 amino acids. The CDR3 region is CASAGTLNTEAFF. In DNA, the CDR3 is TGTGCCAGCGCGGGAACTTTGAACACTGAAGCTTTCTTT.